These 26 T cell receptor beta chains share one sample of origin, sequenced in a study of shared T cell receptors in the human thymus. Profiled with immunoSEQ multiplex PCR; TCRdb holds only in-frame clones, not every one. The sample has hundreds of thousands of clones, approximately 89% seen once. Another study also made use of these data, one on human thymus T cells.

Sequenced sample: thymocytes. All receptors derive from a boy in the first two years of life with a congenital heart defect.

Written as DNA, the CDR3 is TGCAGCGTTGAAGATCTTCACAGGTCGACTGAAGCTTTCTTT. Protein: CSVEDLHRSTEAFF. The chain combines TRBV29-1 with TRBJ1-1, with D perhaps TRBD1 (5 bases). The CDR3 runs 14 residues. Trimming removed 0 bases from V and 5 bases from J, with 13 bases in between. Germline values: CDR1 SQVTM, CDR2 ANQGSEA.

V usage is TRBV19 and J usage is TRBJ2-7; a possible D gene is TRBD2 (5 bases). The germline V gene has CDR1 LNHDA and CDR2 SQIVND (reference sequence). The V gene lost 3 bases and the J gene lost 5 bases, with 14 bases spanning the gap. The CDR3 sequence is 14 residues long. CDR3 residues: CASSIHLAVDEQYF. CDR3 in DNA: TGTGCCAGTAGTATTCACCTAGCCGTGGACGAGCAGTACTTC. The variable domain in full, completed from reference TRBV19 and TRBJ2-7, reads DGGITQSPKYLFRKEGQNVTLSCEQNLNHDAMYWYRQDPGQGLRLIYYSQIVNDFQKGDIAEGYSVSREKKESFPLTVTSAQKNPTAFYLCASSIHLAVDEQYFGPGTRLTVT.

The chain couples TRBV14 to TRBJ1-2; 8 nucleotides align to TRBD1. CDR1 SGHDN and CDR2 FVKESK come from the germline V gene. The CDR3 is made up of 18 amino acids. V trimming: 4 bases; J trimming: 2 bases; junction bases outside the gene matches: 15. CDR3 DNA sequence: TGTGCCAGCAGCCGAAAGACAGGGGTCGAAAGTAAGAACTATGGCTACACCTTC. It specifies CASSRKTGVESKNYGYTF.

Comment on this clone: Sequence at one end of the junction differs from germline and may be a read error. The same CDR3 is also encoded by other DNA sequences in this sample. The gene calls are TRBV6-5 and TRBJ1-6, with 10 bases that match TRBD1. The CDR3 sequence is 16 residues long. Looked up from germline, CDR1 is MNHEY and CDR2 is SVGAGI. The CDR3 loop reads CASSFRGQGLNSPLHF. The CDR3 DNA reads TGTGCCAGCAGTTTTAGGGGACAGGGGTTAAATTCCCCCCTCCACTTT.

The rearrangement joins TRBV9 to TRBJ1-1; the D gene is possibly TRBD1 (5 bases). The V gene lost 3 bases and the J gene lost 4 bases, with 16 bases spanning the gap. The CDR3 length is 15 residues. Germline assignment: CDR1 SGDLS and CDR2 YYNGEE. This chain's CDR3 is CASSGGEDSVTEAFF. CDR3 nucleotide sequence: TGTGCCAGCAGCGGGGGGGAGGATTCGGTCACTGAAGCTTTCTTT.

The genes are TRBV28 and TRBJ1-2, with TRBD1 matching 7 bases. The CDR3 consists of 14 residues. Germline-derived CDR1 and CDR2 are MDHEN and SYDVKM. The V segment lost 8 bases and the J segment 1 base; nucleotides outside the gene matches: 7. CDR3 sequence reads: CASRGTELNYGYTF. CDR3 sequence (DNA): TGTGCCAGCCGCGGGACAGAACTTAACTATGGCTACACCTTC.

The J gene is TRBJ2-3, the V gene TRBV29-1; possible D gene TRBD2, 5 bases. There are 12 residues in the CDR3. Trimming left V 4 bases short and J 7 bases short, with 12 bases between. Germline V CDR1 and CDR2: SQVTM, ANQGSEA. The CDR3 coding sequence is TGCAGCGTTGTCGGGATAAGGAATACGCAGTATTTT. This sequence encodes CSVVGIRNTQYF.

In nucleotides, the CDR3 is TGCGCCAGCAGCCAAGATACCGACAGGGAGACTGAAGCTTTCTTT. Its translation: CASSQDTDRETEAFF. J is TRBJ1-1 and V is TRBV4-1; 7 positions match TRBD1. J lost 5 bases, V lost 0 bases, and 6 bases had no gene match. CDR1 and CDR2 (germline): MGHRA, YSYEKL. The CDR3 extends over 15 amino acids.

A remark on this clone: This sample includes further DNA sequences coding for the same CDR3. The chain combines TRBV4-3 with TRBJ2-1; 9 bases map to TRBD1. CDR1 is LGHNA and CDR2 is YSLEER in the germline V gene. J lost 1 base, V lost 3 bases, and 1 base had no gene match. This CDR3 is built from 15 residues. CDR3 loop: CASSQDRGSYNEQFF. CDR3 in DNA: TGCGCCAGCAGCCAGGACAGGGGTTCCTACAATGAGCAGTTCTTC.

V is TRBV10-3 and J is TRBJ2-7, with 7 bases fitting TRBD2. Per germline, CDR1 ENHRY and CDR2 SYGVKD. The V gene end was trimmed by 4 bases and the J gene end by 3 bases; junction bases not matched to a gene: 3. This CDR3 has 13 residues. CDR3 nucleotide sequence: TGTGCCATCAGTGCGGCTAGCGGCTACGAGCAGTACTTC. Its translation: CAISAASGYEQYF.

The V gene is TRBV7-9, the J gene TRBJ2-7; the match to TRBD1 covers 10 bases. The germline CDR1 and CDR2 sequences are SEHNR and FQNEAQ (reference sequence). The CDR3 extends over 14 amino acids. V lost 3 bases, J lost 6 bases, and 5 bases stayed unmatched. DNA of the CDR3: TGTGCCAGCAGCTTTTCTGACAGGGGGCGCGAGCAGTACTTC. It yields the protein CASSFSDRGREQYF. The full variable domain, completed using reference TRBV7-9 and TRBJ2-7, is DTGVSQNPRHKITKRGQNVTFRCDPISEHNRLYWYRQTLGQGPEFLTYFQNEAQLEKSRLLSDRFSAERPKGSFSTLEIQRTEQGDSAMYLCASSFSDRGREQYFGPGTRLTVT.

V usage is TRBV7-2 and J usage is TRBJ2-5; 9 bases align to TRBD2. The trim removed 5 bases at V and 2 bases at J, leaving 12 bases unmatched. This CDR3 has 17 amino acids. Per germline, CDR1 SGHTA and CDR2 FQGNSA. This CDR3 is CASSPGERGAPQETQYF. CDR3 coding DNA: TGTGCCAGCAGCCCCGGTGAGCGGGGGGCCCCTCAAGAGACCCAGTACTTC.

The chain employs TRBV4-1 and TRBJ1-2, with 7 bases lining up with TRBD1. V dropped 1 base and J dropped 14; count of bases not matched to a gene: 7. Germline-derived CDR1 and CDR2 are MGHRA and YSYEKL. There are 12 residues in the CDR3. CDR3 loop: CASSQGAGGPTF. Here the CDR3 DNA reads TGCGCCAGCAGCCAAGGGGCAGGGGGGCCTACCTTC.

This clone was counted between two and nine times. The chain carries TRBV12-5 and TRBJ2-7, with a tentative D call TRBD1 (6 bases). CDR3 length: 16 amino acids. Germline V lookup: CDR1 LGHNT, CDR2 FRNRAP. V was shortened by 2 bases and J by 4 bases, with 18 bases between the two germline ends. Written as DNA, the CDR3 is TGTGCTAGTGGTTTGTCCACAGGGCTCAGGGCGTACGAGCAGTACTTC. Translating gives CASGLSTGLRAYEQYF.

J is TRBJ1-2 and V is TRBV19, with no clear D. Per germline, CDR1 LNHDA and CDR2 SQIVND (reference sequence). The CDR3 runs 15 residues. V was pared by 3 bases and J by 2 bases, with 13 bases between. The CDR3 spells CASSIEAVQNYGYTF. DNA of the CDR3: TGTGCCAGTAGTATTGAGGCAGTTCAGAACTATGGCTACACCTTC.

V is TRBV28 and J is TRBJ1-2; 9 nucleotides line up with TRBD1. The V and J ends lost 4 bases and 5 bases, in that order; junction bases with no gene match: 5. Per germline, CDR1 MDHEN and CDR2 SYDVKM. The CDR3 runs to 14 residues. The CDR3 region is CASSSGQGYYGYTF. The CDR3 coding sequence is TGTGCCAGCAGTTCGGGACAGGGCTATTATGGCTACACCTTC.

The chain combines TRBV13 with TRBJ1-1, with a tentative D call TRBD1 (5 bases). The CDR3 loop spans 18 amino acids. V lost 3 bases and J lost 0, with 20 bases in between. The germline V gene encodes CDR1 PRHDT and CDR2 FYEKMQ (reference sequence). CDR3 sequence (DNA): TGTGCCAGCAGCTTTGGGGGACCCGGAGGGTACATGAACACTGAAGCTTTCTTT. Translating gives CASSFGGPGGYMNTEAFF.

The gene calls are TRBV6-1 and TRBJ2-1, with TRBD2 matching over 12 bases. The germline CDR1 and CDR2 sequences are MNHNS and SASEGT. The CDR3 runs to 16 residues. V dropped 4 bases and J dropped 6; count of bases not matched to a gene: 7. The CDR3, as DNA: TGTGCCAGCAGTGTCCGACTAGCGGGAGAATGCAATGAGCAGTTCTTC. As protein: CASSVRLAGECNEQFF.

V gene TRBV6-4 combines with J gene TRBJ2-7, with D maybe TRBD1 (6 bases). Germline V gene data show CDR1 as MRHNA and CDR2 as SNTAGT. V lost 2 bases and J lost 2, with 25 bases in between. CDR3 size: 19 residues. This chain's CDR3 is CASSDPAEQGKGFPYEQYF. The DNA of the CDR3 is TGTGCCAGCAGTGACCCGGCGGAACAGGGAAAGGGTTTCCCCTACGAGCAGTACTTC.

This chain connects TRBV10-3 to TRBJ2-6; TRBD1 matches 8 bases. The V and J ends lost 5 bases and 0 bases, in that order; junction bases with no gene match: 6. Germline assignment: CDR1 ENHRY and CDR2 SYGVKD. This CDR3 is built from 17 residues. The CDR3 DNA reads TGTGCCATCAGTCCGACGGACAGGGACTCTGGGGCCAACGTCCTGACTTTC. This codes for CAISPTDRDSGANVLTF.

This clone has more than one count but fewer than ten. The chain recombines TRBV20-1 with TRBJ2-5; 7 bases agree with TRBD1. This CDR3 is 11 amino acids long. V shed 4 bases, J shed 4 bases, and the junction held 0 bases outside the gene matches. The V gene's germline CDR1 is DFQATT and CDR2 SNEGSKA (reference sequence). CDR3 DNA sequence: TGCAGTGCTAACAGGGGAGAGACCCAGTACTTC. Translated: CSANRGETQYF.

V usage is TRBV5-4 and J usage is TRBJ1-6; D perhaps matches TRBD1 (5 bases). This CDR3 spans 16 amino acids. The V end lost 0 bases, the J end lost 9 bases, and 16 bases lay between the germline ends. CDR1 is SGHNT and CDR2 is YYREEE in the germline V gene (reference sequence). CDR3 sequence reads: CASSLAGLMGASPLHF. The CDR3 DNA reads TGTGCCAGCAGCTTGGCAGGGCTCATGGGTGCTTCACCCCTCCACTTT.

This chain uses TRBV7-8 with TRBJ2-7; TRBD2 aligns across 15 bases. The germline CDR1 and CDR2 sequences are SGHVS and FQNEAQ. This CDR3 region has 17 residues. V dropped 5 bases and J dropped 3; count of bases not matched to a gene: 8. The CDR3 coding sequence is TGTGCCAGCAGCGGAGACGGACTAGCGGGGGGGCTCTACGAGCAGTACTTC. Amino acids: CASSGDGLAGGLYEQYF.

The DNA of the CDR3 is TGTGCCAGCAGCTTAGCACACAGGGATCCCTTCATGTACGAGCAGTACTTC. Its translation: CASSLAHRDPFMYEQYF. The V call is TRBV7-2, the J call TRBJ2-7, with D possibly matching TRBD1 (6 bases). Germline loops: CDR1 SGHTA, CDR2 FQGNSA. The CDR3 sequence is 17 residues long. V lost 0 bases and J 4 bases, leaving 19 bases between the germline ends. Full variable domain (rest looked up from reference TRBV7-2 and TRBJ2-7): GAGVSQSPSNKVTEKGKDVELRCDPISGHTALYWYRQSLGQGLEFLIYFQGNSAPDKSGLPSDRFSAERTGGSVSTLTIQRTQQEDSAVYLCASSLAHRDPFMYEQYFGPGTRLTVT.

The chain uses TRBV14 and TRBJ2-7, with 8 bases lining up with TRBD1. Trimming removed 2 bases from V and 3 bases from J; junction bases left unmatched: 18. In germline, CDR1 is SGHDN, CDR2 FVKESK. The CDR3 spans 19 residues. In nucleotides, the CDR3 is TGTGCCAGCAGCCAAAGAAGAGAAGAAGGCCGGGACAGGAGCTACGAGCAGTACTTC. Its protein product is CASSQRREEGRDRSYEQYF. The whole variable domain, remainder taken from reference TRBV14 and TRBJ2-7, is EAGVTQFPSHSVIEKGQTVTLRCDPISGHDNLYWYRRVMGKEIKFLLHFVKESKQDESGMPNNRFLAERTGGTYSTLKVQPAELEDSGVYFCASSQRREEGRDRSYEQYFGPGTRLTVT.

The gene calls are TRBV28 and TRBJ2-7, with D possibly matching TRBD2 (5 bases). V shed 4 bases and J shed 3 bases, with 10 bases lying between them. CDR1 is MDHEN, CDR2 SYDVKM, per germline. The length of the CDR3 is 13 residues. CDR3 region: CASSWGGGYEQYF. The DNA for the CDR3 is TGTGCCAGCAGTTGGGGTGGAGGCTACGAGCAGTACTTC.